This T cell receptor (beta chain) was captured by sequencing in a study of blood T cell repertoires in COVID-19. Clones were sequenced by immunoSEQ multiplex PCR, and TCRdb holds only the in-frame ones, with some missing. The table records 120,000 to 150,000 clones, around nine tenths of them present only once. Sequencing used peripheral blood. This clonotype originated in a woman aged 55-70 years with acute or convalescent COVID-19.

CDR3 in DNA: TGTGCCAGCAGCTTGGGGGGACAGGGAGGCACCGGGGAGCTGTTTTTT. It translates to CASSLGGQGGTGELFF. The chain links TRBV5-4 to TRBJ2-2; 9 nucleotides agree with TRBD1. Germline loops: CDR1 SGHNT, CDR2 YYREEE (reference sequence). V gave up 0 bases and J gave up 4 bases; unmatched junction bases: 4. The CDR3 is made up of 16 amino acids.